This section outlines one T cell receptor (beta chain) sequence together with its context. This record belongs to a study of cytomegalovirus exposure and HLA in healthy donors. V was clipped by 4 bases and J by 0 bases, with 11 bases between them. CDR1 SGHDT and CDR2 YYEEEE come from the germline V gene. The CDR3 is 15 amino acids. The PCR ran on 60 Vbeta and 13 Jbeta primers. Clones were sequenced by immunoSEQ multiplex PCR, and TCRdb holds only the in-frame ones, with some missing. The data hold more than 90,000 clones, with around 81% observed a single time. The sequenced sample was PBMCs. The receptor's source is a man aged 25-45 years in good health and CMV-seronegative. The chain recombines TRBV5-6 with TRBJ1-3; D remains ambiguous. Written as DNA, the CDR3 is TGTGCCAGCAGCCTAGTCGCGGACTCTGGAAACACCATATATTTT. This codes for CASSLVADSGNTIYF.